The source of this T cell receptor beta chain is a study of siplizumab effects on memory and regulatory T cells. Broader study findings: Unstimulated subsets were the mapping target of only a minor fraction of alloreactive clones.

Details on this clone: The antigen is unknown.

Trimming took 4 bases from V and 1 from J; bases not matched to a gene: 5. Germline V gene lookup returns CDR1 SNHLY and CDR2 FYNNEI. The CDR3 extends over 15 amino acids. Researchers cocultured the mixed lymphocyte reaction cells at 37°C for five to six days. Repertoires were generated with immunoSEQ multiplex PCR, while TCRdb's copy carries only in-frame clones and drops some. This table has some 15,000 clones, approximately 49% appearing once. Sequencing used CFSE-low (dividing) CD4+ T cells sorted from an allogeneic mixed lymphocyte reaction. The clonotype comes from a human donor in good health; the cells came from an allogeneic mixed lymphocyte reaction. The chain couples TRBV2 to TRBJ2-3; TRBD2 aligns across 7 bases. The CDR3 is CASSAASGRTDTQYF. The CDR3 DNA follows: TGTGCCAGCAGTGCGGCTAGCGGACGCACAGATACGCAGTATTTT.